The present TCR beta chain was sequenced within a study of cytomegalovirus exposure and HLA in healthy donors. Study-wide results and caveats: Productive rates of about 87% or about 30% were seen for most TCR beta V segments in an earlier analysis. Among the most significant clusters, several appeared linked to common viral pathogens in a later analysis. Available immune exposure information was restricted to CMV serostatus only. The study recorded some 160 TCR beta chains that were cytomegalovirus-associated.

The junction had 1 base not matched to a gene; V was cut back by 1 base and J by 2 bases. This CDR3 is built from 16 residues. From germline, CDR1 is SGHNT and CDR2 YENEEA. The study ran its PCR with 60 Vbeta and 13 Jbeta primers. Profiled with immunoSEQ multiplex PCR; TCRdb holds only in-frame clones, not every one. The table includes about 82,000 clones, roughly 80% detected once. Remarks on this clone: No antigen is known for it.

Sequencing was performed on PBMCs. This sequence was found in a human donor in good health. The chain combines TRBV11-3 with TRBJ2-1; 11 bases agree with TRBD2. The CDR3 protein is CASSLVAGGPYNEQFF. CDR3 coding DNA: TGTGCCAGCAGCTTAGTAGCGGGGGGGCCCTACAATGAGCAGTTCTTC.